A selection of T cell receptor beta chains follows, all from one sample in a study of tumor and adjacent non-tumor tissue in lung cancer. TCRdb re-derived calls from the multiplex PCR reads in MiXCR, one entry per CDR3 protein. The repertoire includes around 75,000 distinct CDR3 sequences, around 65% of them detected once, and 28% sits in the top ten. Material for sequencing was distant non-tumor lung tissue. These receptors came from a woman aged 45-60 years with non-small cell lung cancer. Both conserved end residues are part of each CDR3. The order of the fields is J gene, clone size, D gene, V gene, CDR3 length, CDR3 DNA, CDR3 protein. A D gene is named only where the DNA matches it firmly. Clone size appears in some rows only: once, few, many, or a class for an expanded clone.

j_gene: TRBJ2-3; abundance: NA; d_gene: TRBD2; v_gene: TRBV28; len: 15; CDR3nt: TGTACCACCAAGGGAGGGACCTACAGCACAGATACGCAGTATTTT; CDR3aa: CTTKGGTYSTDTQYF
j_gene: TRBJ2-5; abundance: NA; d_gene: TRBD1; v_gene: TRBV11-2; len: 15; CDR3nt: TGTGTCAGCAGCTTAATGCAACAGGGGGGAGAGACTCAGTACTTC; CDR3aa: CVSSLMQQGGETQYF
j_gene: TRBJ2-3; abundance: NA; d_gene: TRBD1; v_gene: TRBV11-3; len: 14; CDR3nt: TGTGTCAGTAGCTTGGACAGGCTGGCAGATACGCAGTGTTTT; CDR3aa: CVSSLDRLADTQCF
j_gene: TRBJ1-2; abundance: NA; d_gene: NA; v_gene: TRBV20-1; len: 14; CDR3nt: NA; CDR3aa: CSARASGLDYGCTF
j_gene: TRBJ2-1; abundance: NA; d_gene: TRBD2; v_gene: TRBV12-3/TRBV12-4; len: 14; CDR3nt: TGTGACAGCAGAAACAGACTAGCGGGGAGCGTCGCATTCTTC; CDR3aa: CDSRNRLAGSVAFF
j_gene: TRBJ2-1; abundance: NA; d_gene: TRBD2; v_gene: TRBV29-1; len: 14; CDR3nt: TGCAGCGTAAGGGGGGCTAGCGGGATGAATGAGCAGTTCTTC; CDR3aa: CSVRGASGMNEQFF
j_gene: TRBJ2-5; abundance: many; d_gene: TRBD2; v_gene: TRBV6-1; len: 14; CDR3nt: TGTGCCAGCAGTACTAGCGGGAGGACGGAGACCCAGTACTTC; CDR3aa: CASSTSGRTETQYF
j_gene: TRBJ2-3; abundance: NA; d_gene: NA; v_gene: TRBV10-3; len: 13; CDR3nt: TGTGCTATCAGTGAGGGGGAGGAAGATACGCAGTATTTT; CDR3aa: CAISEGEEDTQYF
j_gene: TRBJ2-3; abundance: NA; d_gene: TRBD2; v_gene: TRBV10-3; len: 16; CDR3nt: TGTGTCATCAGTGAGACTAGCGGGAGTCAGGTAGATACGCAGTATTTT; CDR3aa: CVISETSGSQVDTQYF
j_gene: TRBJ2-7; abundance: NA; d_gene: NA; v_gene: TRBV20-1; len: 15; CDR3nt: TGCAGTGCTAGATCATTCGAGCGACCCCCTTACGATCAGTACTTC; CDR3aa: CSARSFERPPYDQYF
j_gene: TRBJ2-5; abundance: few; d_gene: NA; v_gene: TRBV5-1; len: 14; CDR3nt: TGCGCCAGCAGCTTGGAAGGGATAGGGGGGACCCAGTACTTC; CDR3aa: CASSLEGIGGTQYF
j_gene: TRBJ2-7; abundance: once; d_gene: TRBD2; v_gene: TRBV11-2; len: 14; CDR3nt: TGTGCCAGCAACTTACTAGCGAGAGGGTACGAGGAGTACTTC; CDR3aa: CASNLLARGYEEYF
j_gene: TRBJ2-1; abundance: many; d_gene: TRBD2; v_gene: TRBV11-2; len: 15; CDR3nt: TGTGCCAGCAGCACAGCCGGGACTAGCGGCAATGAGCAGTTCTTC; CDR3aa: CASSTAGTSGNEQFF
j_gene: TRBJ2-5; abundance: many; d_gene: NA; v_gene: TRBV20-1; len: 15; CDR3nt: TGCAGTGCTAGAGATTCGGAGAGACACCGAGAGACCCAGTACTTC; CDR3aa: CSARDSERHRETQYF
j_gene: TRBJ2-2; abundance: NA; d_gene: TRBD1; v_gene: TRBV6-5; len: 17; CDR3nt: TGTGCCAGCAGGGCAAGACTGGGGACAGAAAACACCGTGAAGCTGTTTTTT; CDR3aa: CASRARLGTENTVKLFF
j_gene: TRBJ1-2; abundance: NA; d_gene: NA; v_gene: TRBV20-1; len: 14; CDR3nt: TGCATTGCTAGAAATCTAGGGGAGGGGTATGGCTACACCTTC; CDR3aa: CIARNLGEGYGYTF
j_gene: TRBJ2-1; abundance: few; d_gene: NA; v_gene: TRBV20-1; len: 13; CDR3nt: TGCAGTGCCCCTGGGGCAGGCTACCTTGAGCAGTTCTTC; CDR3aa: CSAPGAGYLEQFF
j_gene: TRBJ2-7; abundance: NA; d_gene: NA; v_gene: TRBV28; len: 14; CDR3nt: TGTGCCAGCAGTTTTGATGGGAGGGGGAGGGACCAGTACTTC; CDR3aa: CASSFDGRGRDQYF
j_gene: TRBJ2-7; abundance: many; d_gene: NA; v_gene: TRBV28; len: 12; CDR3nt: TGTGCCAGCAGTTTAGCCCACAGGGAGCAGTACTTC; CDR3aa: CASSLAHREQYF
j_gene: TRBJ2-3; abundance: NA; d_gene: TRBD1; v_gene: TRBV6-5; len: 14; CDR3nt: TGTGCCAGCAGTTCAGGGACAGGGGCAAATACGCGGTATTTT; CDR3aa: CASSSGTGANTRYF
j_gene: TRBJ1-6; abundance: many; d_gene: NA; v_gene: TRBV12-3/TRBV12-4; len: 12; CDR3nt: TGTGCCAGCAGTCCTCAAACCAAACCCCTCCACTTT; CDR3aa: CASSPQTKPLHF
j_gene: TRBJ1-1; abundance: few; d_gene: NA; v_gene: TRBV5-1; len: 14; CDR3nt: TGCGCCAGCGCGGAGGGGATAGGGGACACTGAAGCTTTCTTT; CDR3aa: CASAEGIGDTEAFF
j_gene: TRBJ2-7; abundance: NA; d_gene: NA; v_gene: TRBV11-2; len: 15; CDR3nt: TGTGCCAGCAGCTTAGTTGGACGGGGGGCATACGAGCAGTACTTC; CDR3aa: CASSLVGRGAYEQYF
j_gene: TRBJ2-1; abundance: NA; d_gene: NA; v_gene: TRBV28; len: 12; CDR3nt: TGTGCCAGCAACCTAGATACAAGGGGGCAGTTCTTC; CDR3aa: CASNLDTRGQFF
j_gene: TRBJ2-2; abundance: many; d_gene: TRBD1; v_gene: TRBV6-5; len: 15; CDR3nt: TGTGCCAGCAGGGGGGACAGGCCCAGCACCGGGGAGCTGTTTTTT; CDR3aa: CASRGDRPSTGELFF
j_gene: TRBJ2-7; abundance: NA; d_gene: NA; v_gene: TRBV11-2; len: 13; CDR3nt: TGTGTCATCAGCTTAGCGGTTGGGTACGAGCAGTGCTTC; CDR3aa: CVISLAVGYEQCF
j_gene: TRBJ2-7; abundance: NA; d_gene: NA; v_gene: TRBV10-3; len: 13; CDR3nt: TGTGCCATCAGCCTCGACGGCCCCTACGAGCAGTACTTC; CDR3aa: CAISLDGPYEQYF
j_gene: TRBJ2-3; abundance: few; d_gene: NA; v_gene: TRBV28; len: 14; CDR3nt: TGTGCCAGCAGTTTATTTGGTCCTACGGATACGCAGTATTTT; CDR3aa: CASSLFGPTDTQYF
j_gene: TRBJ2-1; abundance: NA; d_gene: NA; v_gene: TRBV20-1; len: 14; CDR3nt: TGCAATGCTAGAGGTTGGCCTAACCACAATGAGCAGTTCTTC; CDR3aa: CNARGWPNHNEQFF
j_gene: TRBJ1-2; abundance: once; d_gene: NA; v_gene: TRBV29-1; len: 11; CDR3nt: TGTACCTCGTCCGACGGGAATGACTACACCTTC; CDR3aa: CTSSDGNDYTF
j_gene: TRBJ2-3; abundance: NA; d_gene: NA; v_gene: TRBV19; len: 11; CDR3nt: TGTGCCAGTAGTGCGACAGATACGCAGTATTTT; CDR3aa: CASSATDTQYF
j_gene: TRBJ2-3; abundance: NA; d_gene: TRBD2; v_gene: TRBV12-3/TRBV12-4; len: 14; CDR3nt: TGTACCAGTGGGAGCGGGAGGGCGACAGATACGCAGTATTTT; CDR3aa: CTSGSGRATDTQYF
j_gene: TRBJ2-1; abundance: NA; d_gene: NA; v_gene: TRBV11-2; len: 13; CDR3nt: TGTACAAGCAGCCTCAATGCAGGATATGGGCAGTTCTTC; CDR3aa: CTSSLNAGYGQFF
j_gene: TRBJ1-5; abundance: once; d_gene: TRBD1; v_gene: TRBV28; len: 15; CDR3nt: TGTGCCAGCAGTCCCGGGACAGGGGGCAGTCAGCCCCAGCGTTTT; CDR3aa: CASSPGTGGSQPQRF
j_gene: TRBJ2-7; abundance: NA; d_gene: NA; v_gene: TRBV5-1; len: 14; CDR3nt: TGCGCCGGCAACTTTTATCGGGGGACCTACGAGCAGTACTTC; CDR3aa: CAGNFYRGTYEQYF
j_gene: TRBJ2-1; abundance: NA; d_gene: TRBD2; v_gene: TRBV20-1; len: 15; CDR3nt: TGCAGTACTAGATCACCGACTAGCGGCTACAATGAACAGTTCTTC; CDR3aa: CSTRSPTSGYNEQFF
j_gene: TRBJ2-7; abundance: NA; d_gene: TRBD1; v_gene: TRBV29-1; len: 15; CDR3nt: TGCAGCATTGAAGGTCTCCGACAGGGTTCCTACGAGCAGTACTTC; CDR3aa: CSIEGLRQGSYEQYF
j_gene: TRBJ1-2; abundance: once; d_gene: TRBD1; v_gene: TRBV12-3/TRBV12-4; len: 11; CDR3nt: TGTGCCGGCAGGCCCGGGACAGGGTACACCTTC; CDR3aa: CAGRPGTGYTF
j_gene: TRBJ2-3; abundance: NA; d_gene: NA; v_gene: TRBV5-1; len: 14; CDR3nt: TGCGCCAGCAGCTTGGCAGTGGAATGGGATACGCAGTATTTT; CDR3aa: CASSLAVEWDTQYF
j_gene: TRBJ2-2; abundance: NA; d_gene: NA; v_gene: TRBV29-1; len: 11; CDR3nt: TGCAGCGCCAGGGACACTGGGGAGTTGTTTTTT; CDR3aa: CSARDTGELFF
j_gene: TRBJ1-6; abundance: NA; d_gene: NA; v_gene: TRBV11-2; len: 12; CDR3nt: TGTGCCAACAGCTCGAATAATTCACCCCTCCAATTT; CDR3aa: CANSSNNSPLQF
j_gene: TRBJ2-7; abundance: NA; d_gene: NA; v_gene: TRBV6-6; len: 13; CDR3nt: TGTGCCGGCAGTTACCTACTGACCTACGAGCAGCACTTC; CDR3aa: CAGSYLLTYEQHF